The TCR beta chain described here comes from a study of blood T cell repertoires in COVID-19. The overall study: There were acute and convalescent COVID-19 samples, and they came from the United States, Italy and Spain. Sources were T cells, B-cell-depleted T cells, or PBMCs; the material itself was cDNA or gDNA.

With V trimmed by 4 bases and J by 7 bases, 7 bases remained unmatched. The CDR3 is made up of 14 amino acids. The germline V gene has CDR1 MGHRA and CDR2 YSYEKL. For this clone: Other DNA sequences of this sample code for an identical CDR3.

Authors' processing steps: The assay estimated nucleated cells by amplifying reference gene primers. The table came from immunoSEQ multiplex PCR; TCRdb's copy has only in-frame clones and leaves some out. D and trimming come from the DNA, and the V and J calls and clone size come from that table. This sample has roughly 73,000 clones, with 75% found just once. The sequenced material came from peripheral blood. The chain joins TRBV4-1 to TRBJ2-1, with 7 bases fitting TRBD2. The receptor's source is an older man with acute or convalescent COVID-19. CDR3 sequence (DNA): TGCGCCAGCAGCCTCAGACTAGCTGGGAATGAGCAGTTCTTC. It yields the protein CASSLRLAGNEQFF.